These T cell receptor beta chains were read from a single sample in a study of CD8+ T cells in alopecia areata. Clones were read by immunoSEQ multiplex PCR, and TCRdb kept only the in-frame ones, dropping some. The sample comprises around 250,000 clones, under 70% of which are singletons, and approximately 1.2% rests with the top ten. This specimen was CD4+ T cells sorted from blood, taken at week 0. The receptors were gathered from a human donor with alopecia areata. Both conserved end residues are part of each CDR3. The D gene is left open where the match is weak. Clone sizes are given selectively: once, few, many, or a class where the clone is expanded.

DNA: TGTGCCAGCAGTTACTCGACAGGGGGCTCCTACGAGCAGTACTTC; CDR3: CASSYSTGGSYEQYF; V: TRBV6-5; J: TRBJ2-7; size: few; D: TRBD1
DNA: TGCAGCGTTGAACTGCGGAGGAACACCGGGGAGCTGTTTTTT; CDR3: CSVELRRNTGELFF; V: TRBV29-1; J: TRBJ2-2; size: -; D: -
DNA: TGTGCCAGCCTAGGGGAGCGCACCTACAATGAGCAGTTCTTC; CDR3: CASLGERTYNEQFF; V: TRBV30; J: TRBJ2-1; size: -; D: -
DNA: TGTGCCAGCAGCTTAGATCGGGTTGCAACTAATGAAAAACTGTTTTTT; CDR3: CASSLDRVATNEKLFF; V: TRBV11-2; J: TRBJ1-4; size: few; D: -
DNA: TGCGCCAGCAGCCAAAGACAGGGTGCAGATACGCAGTATTTT; CDR3: CASSQRQGADTQYF; V: TRBV5-1; J: TRBJ2-3; size: few; D: TRBD1
DNA: TGTGCCTGGAGTGTAGACGGCCGGTATAGCAATCAGCCCCAGCATTTT; CDR3: CAWSVDGRYSNQPQHF; V: TRBV30; J: TRBJ1-5; size: -; D: -
DNA: TGCAGCGCGGTCTTGGGGGCTCGGGAGACCCAGTACTTC; CDR3: CSAVLGARETQYF; V: TRBV29-1; J: TRBJ2-5; size: few; D: -
DNA: TGTGCCAGCAGCGCGGGGTTTACTGCCCAGTACTTC; CDR3: CASSAGFTAQYF; V: TRBV11-1; J: TRBJ2-5; size: -; D: -
DNA: TGCAGCGTTAGGGGGGCGGGGACTGGGGCCAACGTCCTGACTTTC; CDR3: CSVRGAGTGANVLTF; V: TRBV29-1; J: TRBJ2-6; size: -; D: -
DNA: TGTGCCAGCAGCGTAGCTGGTTTAGAGGGACAGCCCCAGCATTTT; CDR3: CASSVAGLEGQPQHF; V: TRBV9; J: TRBJ1-5; size: -; D: -
DNA: TGTGCCAGCAGCTTGTACCGTAATGAAAAACTGTTTTTT; CDR3: CASSLYRNEKLFF; V: TRBV5-6; J: TRBJ1-4; size: -; D: -
DNA: TGCGCCAGCAGCTTGGATCTGAGTGGCCAGTACTTC; CDR3: CASSLDLSGQYF; V: TRBV5-1; J: TRBJ2-5; size: -; D: -
DNA: TGCAGCCGTCGGGGGGGCCCATACAATGAGCAGTTCTTC; CDR3: CSRRGGPYNEQFF; V: TRBV29-1; J: TRBJ2-1; size: -; D: TRBD2
DNA: TGCAGCGTTGAAGATGTAACTAGCGGGGGGTCAGATACGCAGTATTTT; CDR3: CSVEDVTSGGSDTQYF; V: TRBV29-1; J: TRBJ2-3; size: once; D: TRBD2
DNA: TGCGCCAGCAGCTTGGACGACCCGAACACCGGGGAGCTGTTTTTT; CDR3: CASSLDDPNTGELFF; V: TRBV5-1; J: TRBJ2-2; size: -; D: -
DNA: TGTGCCAGCAGTTACTTCGGGGCGCCCAAGGACGAGCAGTACTTC; CDR3: CASSYFGAPKDEQYF; V: TRBV6-5; J: TRBJ2-7; size: -; D: -
DNA: TGCAGCGTTGTCCCTAGCGGACAAGAGACCCAGTACTTC; CDR3: CSVVPSGQETQYF; V: TRBV29-1; J: TRBJ2-5; size: few; D: TRBD2
DNA: TGTGCCACCAGCAGAGACTACTATGGCTACACCTTC; CDR3: CATSRDYYGYTF; V: TRBV15; J: TRBJ1-2; size: -; D: -
DNA: TGTGCCAGCAGTTACGGGATCTTACCTTACGAGCAGTACTTC; CDR3: CASSYGILPYEQYF; V: TRBV6-5; J: TRBJ2-7; size: -; D: -
DNA: TGCAGCGGCCGGGAGGAAAATGAAAAACTGTTTTTT; CDR3: CSGREENEKLFF; V: TRBV29-1; J: TRBJ1-4; size: few; D: -
DNA: TGTGCCAGTAGTCCATGGACTAGCTCCGGTAGCGATACGCAGTATTTT; CDR3: CASSPWTSSGSDTQYF; V: TRBV19; J: TRBJ2-3; size: once; D: TRBD2
DNA: TGTGCCAGCAGCTTTAAAGATACGCAGTATTTT; CDR3: CASSFKDTQYF; V: TRBV7-9; J: TRBJ2-3; size: few; D: -
DNA: TGCGCCAGCAGCTTGACTGGCAGCATGAACACTGAAGCTTTCTTT; CDR3: CASSLTGSMNTEAFF; V: TRBV5-1; J: TRBJ1-1; size: few; D: -
DNA: TGTGCCAGCAGCGTAGCGCCAGCCGGCTACGAGCAGTACTTC; CDR3: CASSVAPAGYEQYF; V: TRBV9; J: TRBJ2-7; size: -; D: -
DNA: TGTGCCAGCTCACCTGGACAGGGGGCTCGGGAGCAGTACTTC; CDR3: CASSPGQGAREQYF; V: TRBV18; J: TRBJ2-7; size: -; D: TRBD1
DNA: TGTGCCAGCAGCCAAGAAAGACTCAGGGGTTCACCCCTCCACTTT; CDR3: CASSQERLRGSPLHF; V: TRBV14; J: TRBJ1-6; size: -; D: -
DNA: TGTGCCATCAGTGAGTCGATGGAGAGTGAAGCTTTCTTT; CDR3: CAISESMESEAFF; V: TRBV10-3; J: TRBJ1-1; size: -; D: -
DNA: TGTGCCAGCAGTGGCGGGCGGGACAGGGACAATGAGCAGTTCTTC; CDR3: CASSGGRDRDNEQFF; V: TRBV2; J: TRBJ2-1; size: -; D: TRBD1
DNA: TGCGCCAGCAGCTTGGGACACAAAAACATTCAGTACTTC; CDR3: CASSLGHKNIQYF; V: TRBV5-1; J: TRBJ2-4; size: once; D: -
DNA: TGTGCCAGCAGCTCTTCCGGGAGCAATGAGCAGTTCTTC; CDR3: CASSSSGSNEQFF; V: TRBV7-3; J: TRBJ2-1; size: -; D: -
DNA: TGCGCCAGCAGCTTGGTACGGCAGGGCGAAGCTTTCTTT; CDR3: CASSLVRQGEAFF; V: TRBV5-1; J: TRBJ1-1; size: few; D: -
DNA: TGTGCCTGGAGGACAGGGGGCCCCGGGTGGCCCCAGCATTTT; CDR3: CAWRTGGPGWPQHF; V: TRBV30; J: TRBJ1-5; size: -; D: TRBD1
DNA: TGCGCCAGCAGCTTGAATAGGCAAGAGACCCAGTACTTC; CDR3: CASSLNRQETQYF; V: TRBV5-1; J: TRBJ2-5; size: -; D: -
DNA: TGTGCCTGGAGTGTCGACAGGGGGCGGGAGACCCAGTACTTC; CDR3: CAWSVDRGRETQYF; V: TRBV30; J: TRBJ2-5; size: -; D: TRBD1
DNA: TGCGCCTGGAGTGCCCCCCCAGGGACTCAGCCCCAGCATTTT; CDR3: CAWSAPPGTQPQHF; V: TRBV30; J: TRBJ1-5; size: -; D: -
DNA: TGCAGCGCGAGGGGAATCGAGACCCAGTACTTC; CDR3: CSARGIETQYF; V: TRBV29-1; J: TRBJ2-5; size: few; D: -
DNA: TGTGCCAGCAGCCAAGAACCGGGGTCTGACATTCAGTACTTC; CDR3: CASSQEPGSDIQYF; V: TRBV4-2; J: TRBJ2-4; size: -; D: -